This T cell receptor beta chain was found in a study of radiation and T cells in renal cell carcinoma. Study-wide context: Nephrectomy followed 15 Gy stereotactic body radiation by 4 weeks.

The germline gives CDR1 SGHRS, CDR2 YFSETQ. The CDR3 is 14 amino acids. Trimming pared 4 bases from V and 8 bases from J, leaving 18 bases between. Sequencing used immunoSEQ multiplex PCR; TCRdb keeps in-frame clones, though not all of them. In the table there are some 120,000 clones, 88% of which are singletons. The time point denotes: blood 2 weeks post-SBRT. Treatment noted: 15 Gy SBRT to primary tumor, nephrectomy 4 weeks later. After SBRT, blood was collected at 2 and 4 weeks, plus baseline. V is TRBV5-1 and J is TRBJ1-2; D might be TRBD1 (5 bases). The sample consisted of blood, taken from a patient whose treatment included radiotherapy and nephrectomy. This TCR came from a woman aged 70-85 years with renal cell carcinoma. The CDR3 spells CASSPDSASPGYTF. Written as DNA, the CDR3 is TGCGCCAGCAGCCCCGACAGCGCAAGCCCAGGCTACACCTTC.